One sample yielded the 28 T cell receptor beta chains listed below, sequenced in a study of regulatory T cells in long-lasting Graves disease. Investigators prepared the TCR beta libraries by applying iRepertoire HTBI primers and Arm-PCR of CDR3 regions. TCRdb fed the multiplex PCR reads into MiXCR, producing one record per CDR3 protein. The sample holds more than 650,000 distinct CDR3 sequences, approximately 29% seen once. The time point denotes: persistent/refractory GD, antithyroid drugs over 5 years with positive TRAb. The TCR library used RNA extracted from PBMCs. The specimen was peripheral blood mononuclear cells (PBMCs), collected when the disease was refractory, from a patient treated with antithyroid drugs. These receptor sequences come from a female donor with Graves disease.

The rearrangement uses TRBV6-5 and TRBJ2-7, with 8 bases fitting TRBD1. This CDR3 spans 14 amino acids. The germline V gene has CDR1 MNHEY and CDR2 SVGAGI. With 3 bases clipped from V and 1 base from J, the junction kept 2 bases outside the gene matches. The DNA of the CDR3 is TGTGCCAGCAGTTATACAGGGGGTTCCTACGAGCAGTACTTC. Translating it yields CASSYTGGSYEQYF.

J is TRBJ2-1 and V is TRBV28, with D possibly TRBD1 on 6 matching bases. Deletions cut 6 bases from V and 6 bases from J, with 9 bases between. CDR1 and CDR2 from the germline V gene are MDHEN and SYDVKM. This CDR3 has 12 amino acids. The CDR3 protein is CASSPGANEQFF. The CDR3 DNA reads TGTGCCAGCAGCCCAGGGGCCAATGAGCAGTTCTTC.

This clonotype appeared a few times. This chain links TRBV12-3 or TRBV12-4 with TRBJ1-2, with 10 bases that match TRBD1. The CDR3 totals 14 residues. V shed 6 bases and J 4 bases; nucleotides not matched to a gene: 5. The CDR3 here is CASRETGGSYGYTF. The CDR3 DNA follows: TGTGCCAGCAGGGAGACAGGGGGCAGCTATGGCTACACCTTC.

This clonotype was seen only a few times. The chain carries TRBV6-1 and TRBJ2-4, with TRBD1 matching over 10 bases. This CDR3 is 16 amino acids long. Germline loops: CDR1 MNHNS, CDR2 SASEGT. Trimming cost V 4 bases and J 1 base; bases outside gene matches: 4. The CDR3 spells CASSAETGGAKNIQYF. The CDR3 DNA sequence: TGTGCCAGCAGTGCGGAGACAGGGGGCGCCAAAAACATTCAGTACTTC.

The V call is TRBV13, the J call TRBJ2-2; D gene ambiguous. Per the germline V gene, CDR1 is PRHDT and CDR2 is FYEKMQ (reference sequence). Trimming pared 2 bases from V and 4 bases from J, leaving 8 bases between. CDR3 size: 14 residues. In nucleotides, the CDR3 is TGTGCCAGCAGCTTATCGCTTCCCACCGGGGAGCTGTTTTTT. Translating it yields CASSLSLPTGELFF.

The J gene is TRBJ2-5, the V gene TRBV3-1; 7 bases are shared with TRBD1. Trimming at V came to 6 bases and at J to 9 bases, leaving 10 bases not matched to a gene. Looked up from germline, CDR1 is LGHDT and CDR2 is YNNKEL (reference sequence). The CDR3 is 13 residues long. CDR3 coding DNA: TGTGCCAGCAGACCAAACGGACAGGCGCCCCAGTACTTC. Its translation: CASRPNGQAPQYF.

This clonotype appeared a few times. CDR3 bases: TGCAGTGCCGTTAGCGGGACTGGGAAACGAGAGACCCAGTACTTC. The encoded protein is CSAVSGTGKRETQYF. This rearrangement joins TRBV20-1 to TRBJ2-5, with 8 nucleotides matching TRBD2. The CDR3 has 15 amino acids. Trimming at V came to 6 bases and at J to 4 bases, leaving 13 bases not matched to a gene. Germline CDR1 and CDR2: DFQATT and SNEGSKA (reference sequence).

A few counts support this clonotype. This chain joins TRBV11-2 and TRBJ2-7; 8 bases agree with TRBD2. Trimming cost V 1 base and J 3 bases; bases outside gene matches: 5. The CDR3 spans 15 residues. Germline CDR1 SGHAT, CDR2 FQNNGV. The CDR3 bases are TGTGCCAGCAGCTTAGTCCCGGGAGGGGTCTACGAGCAGTACTTC. Residues: CASSLVPGGVYEQYF.

The genes are TRBV12-3 or TRBV12-4 and TRBJ2-1; D assignment may be TRBD1 or TRBD2 (5 bases each). V was shortened by 4 bases and J by 10 bases, with 17 bases between the two germline ends. The CDR3 is 14 amino acids. CDR3 sequence: CASSSGTLSEEQFF. The CDR3 region has the DNA TGTGCCAGCAGTTCAGGGACCCTTTCGGAGGAGCAGTTCTTC.

This clonotype was detected only a few times. The chain links TRBV11-1 to TRBJ1-4; D unresolved. This CDR3 is built from 15 residues. Trimming removed 4 bases at V and 7 bases at J, with 16 bases between. Germline CDR1 reads SGHAT; CDR2 reads FQDESV (reference sequence). Written as DNA, the CDR3 is TGTGCCAGCAGCTCGCAGACACAGCGGGGTGAAAAACTGTTTTTT. It encodes CASSSQTQRGEKLFF. Using reference TRBV11-1 and TRBJ1-4 for the parts outside the CDR3, the full variable domain is EAEVAQSPRYKITEKSQAVAFWCDPISGHATLYWYRQILGQGPELLVQFQDESVVDDSQLPKDRFSAERLKGVDSTLKIQPAELGDSAMYLCASSSQTQRGEKLFFGSGTQLSVL.

This clonotype was counted ten times or more. V gene TRBV28 combines with J gene TRBJ1-1; D remains unclear. The CDR3 is made up of 13 amino acids. V lost 4 bases to trimming and J lost 5 bases, with 11 bases between them. The germline CDR1 and CDR2 sequences are MDHEN and SYDVKM. As DNA, the CDR3 is TGTGCCAGCAGTTCGCAGCCTTGGACTGAAGCTTTCTTT. It encodes CASSSQPWTEAFF. Full variable domain (missing parts from reference TRBV28 and TRBJ1-1): DVKVTQSSRYLVKRTGEKVFLECVQDMDHENMFWYRQDPGLGLRLIYFSYDVKMKEKGDIPEGYSVSREKKERFSLILESASTNQTSMYLCASSSQPWTEAFFGQGTRLTVV.

This clonotype has a handful of counts. The chain joins TRBV27 to TRBJ1-5, with 7 nucleotides matching TRBD1. The CDR3 has 14 amino acids. The germline CDR1 and CDR2 sequences are MNHEY and SMNVEV (reference sequence). The junction had 8 bases not matched to a gene; V was cut back by 8 bases and J by 4 bases. CDR3 DNA sequence: TGTGCCAGCCAGGACAGGTTAGCAAATCAGCCCCAGCATTTT. Translating it yields CASQDRLANQPQHF.

The chain employs TRBV2 and TRBJ2-7; TRBD1 is a possible D gene (6 bases). The germline gives CDR1 SNHLY, CDR2 FYNNEI. Trimming pared 6 bases from V and 5 bases from J, leaving 14 bases between. This CDR3 spans 13 amino acids. CDR3 coding DNA: TGTGCCAGCAGGGAGGAACAGGGCCACGAGCAGTACTTC. Translated: CASREEQGHEQYF.

Details on this clonotype: One end of the junction is discordant with germline, which a read error may explain. This sequence joins TRBV5-6 and TRBJ1-1; 8 nucleotides align to TRBD1. The CDR3 length is 15 residues. From germline, CDR1 is SGHDT and CDR2 YYEEEE. This chain's CDR3 is CAGSWGTGTNTEAFF. DNA of the CDR3: TGTGCCGGCAGCTGGGGGACAGGTACGAACACTGAAGCTTTCTTT.

The CDR3: CASSFQGDTGELFF. In nucleotides, the CDR3 is TGCGCCAGCAGCTTCCAGGGCGACACCGGGGAGCTGTTTTTT. The chain has TRBV5-1 and TRBJ2-2; the D gene is possibly TRBD1 (5 bases). The CDR3 consists of 14 residues. The ends were cut back, 2 bases at V and 3 bases at J, with 8 bases in the middle. Germline-derived CDR1 and CDR2 are SGHRS and YFSETQ. Using reference TRBV5-1 and TRBJ2-2 for the parts outside the CDR3, the full variable domain is KAGVTQTPRYLIKTRGQQVTLSCSPISGHRSVSWYQQTPGQGLQFLFEYFSETQRNKGNFPGRFSGRQFSNSRSEMNVSTLELGDSALYLCASSFQGDTGELFFGEGSRLTVL.

The genes are TRBV7-9 and TRBJ1-1; 7 positions agree with TRBD1. The CDR3 loop spans 17 amino acids. The V segment lost 5 bases and the J segment 8 bases; nucleotides outside the gene matches: 20. Germline CDR1 SEHNR, CDR2 FQNEAQ (reference sequence). The CDR3 DNA reads TGTGCCAGCAGCCCCCGCCGTAAGACAGGGCTGGGGGGGGAAGCTTTCTTT. This encodes CASSPRRKTGLGGEAFF.

The rearrangement uses TRBV10-3 and TRBJ2-7; 14 bases are a match to TRBD2. Germline V gene lookup returns CDR1 ENHRY and CDR2 SYGVKD. The V segment lost 6 bases and the J segment 6 bases; nucleotides outside the gene matches: 1. The CDR3 spans 13 residues. In DNA form, the CDR3 reads TGTGCCATCAGCGGGACTAGCGGGAGCGAGCAGTACTTC. Translation gives CAISGTSGSEQYF.

In its sample, this clonotype was seen a few times. The rearrangement uses TRBV28 and TRBJ1-5; D may be TRBD1 (5 bases). The V end lost 4 bases, the J end lost 2 bases, and 12 bases lay between the germline ends. CDR1 is MDHEN and CDR2 is SYDVKM in the germline V gene. CDR3 size: 15 residues. The CDR3: CASSSWDGRNQPQHF. Written as DNA, the CDR3 is TGTGCCAGCAGTTCCTGGGACGGACGCAATCAGCCCCAGCATTTT.

V usage is TRBV30 and J usage is TRBJ2-7, with D perhaps being TRBD1 or TRBD2 (5 bases each). Trimming left V 4 bases short and J 7 bases short, with 17 bases between. Per germline, CDR1 GTSNPN and CDR2 SVGIG (reference sequence). The CDR3 runs 13 residues. The DNA for the CDR3 is TGTGCCTGGAACCTGGGATCCTGGGGGGAGCAGTACTTC. Protein sequence: CAWNLGSWGEQYF.

The chain uses TRBV12-3 or TRBV12-4 and TRBJ2-1; D gene ambiguous. This CDR3 has 17 amino acids. V lost 1 base and J 0 bases, leaving 13 bases between the germline ends. Written as DNA, the CDR3 is TGTGCCAGCAGTTTAGAACCGCTCATGAGCTCCTACAATGAGCAGTTCTTC. It encodes CASSLEPLMSSYNEQFF.

The genes are TRBV16 and TRBJ1-2; weak D call: TRBD1 (5 bases). The V end lost 1 base, the J end lost 4 bases, and 10 bases lay between the germline ends. CDR3 size: 14 residues. Germline CDR1 reads KGHSY; CDR2 reads FQNENV. DNA for the CDR3: TGTGCCAGCAGCCAATATCCAGGGAGCTATGGCTACACCTTC. It translates to CASSQYPGSYGYTF.

The sample holds many counts of this clonotype. The J gene is TRBJ2-5, the V gene TRBV3-1; the D call may be TRBD1 or TRBD2 (5 bases each). The CDR3 extends over 15 amino acids. Deletions cut 3 bases from V and 1 base from J, with 12 bases between. Germline V gene lookup returns CDR1 LGHDT and CDR2 YNNKEL (reference sequence). As DNA, the CDR3 is TGTGCCAGCAGCCAGGGACGCCTGACCCAAGAGACCCAGTACTTC. It codes for CASSQGRLTQETQYF.

J is TRBJ2-7 and V is TRBV11-2; the D is unclear. The CDR3 extends over 17 amino acids. In germline, CDR1 is SGHAT, CDR2 FQNNGV. V lost 6 bases, J lost 0 bases, and 21 bases lay in between. The CDR3 DNA is TGTGCCAGCAGATCCTCCTCCTCCGGCGGTAGCTCCTACGAGCAGTACTTC. This codes for CASRSSSSGGSSYEQYF.

A few counts support this clonotype. This sequence joins TRBV6-2 or TRBV6-3 and TRBJ1-6; TRBD1 aligns across 7 bases. Trimming took 0 bases from V and 6 from J; bases not matched to a gene: 2. This CDR3 contains 15 residues. CDR1 is MNHEY, CDR2 SVGEGT, per germline. The DNA of the CDR3 is TGTGCCAGCAGTTACTCAGGGGGCAGTAATTCACCCCTCCACTTT. It specifies CASSYSGGSNSPLHF.

This clonotype was detected a few times. The rearrangement joins TRBV7-6 to TRBJ2-7; 7 positions agree with TRBD2. With V trimmed by 4 bases and J by 2 bases, 14 bases remained unmatched. Germline CDR1 is SGHVS and CDR2 is FNYEAQ. The CDR3 spans 17 residues. This chain's CDR3 is CASSSLATREGPYEQYF. DNA for the CDR3: TGTGCCAGCAGCTCCCTGGCCACAAGGGAGGGACCCTACGAGCAGTACTTC.

The V call is TRBV30, the J call TRBJ1-1, with unresolved D. V gave up 4 bases and J gave up 3 bases, with 12 bases separating them. Germline CDR1 reads GTSNPN; CDR2 reads SVGIG (reference sequence). This CDR3 is built from 13 residues. CDR3 loop: CAWNLPGDTEAFF. CDR3 bases: TGTGCCTGGAACTTACCCGGGGACACTGAAGCTTTCTTT.

This chain uses TRBV3-1 with TRBJ2-5; 9 nucleotides match TRBD2. The CDR3 loop spans 20 amino acids. From germline, CDR1 is LGHDT and CDR2 YNNKEL (reference sequence). V was clipped by 0 bases and J by 0 bases; unmatched bases: 14. The CDR3 DNA sequence: TGTGCCAGCAGCCAAGAGCTGAGACTAGCGGAAGTCTGGTACCAAGAGACCCAGTACTTC. It translates to CASSQELRLAEVWYQETQYF.

The rearrangement joins TRBV19 to TRBJ2-5; TRBD2 matches at 9 bases. Germline trimming cut 7 bases from V and 4 bases from J; bases unmatched to any gene: 10. CDR3 size: 15 residues. Germline V gives CDR1 LNHDA, CDR2 SQIVND (reference sequence). CDR3 in amino acids: CASNFRLAERETQYF. CDR3 nucleotide sequence: TGTGCCAGTAATTTCCGACTAGCGGAGAGAGAGACCCAGTACTTC.